The source of this TCR beta chain is a study of T-cell reconstitution after alpha-beta-depleted transplantation in children. Germline V gene sequence: CDR1 LGHNT, CDR2 FRNRAP. The CDR3 has 11 amino acids. V shed 4 bases and J shed 5 bases, with 5 bases lying between them. The library targeted TCRbeta and was prepared with unique molecular identifiers. MiXCR, applied by TCRdb to the PCR reads, yields one record per CDR3 protein. Among 40,000 to 60,000 distinct CDR3 sequences listed, roughly 8.7% were seen once. Study outcomes and limitations: From newly produced T cells came most of the T-cell counts and diversity one year after transplant. Several hundred rapidly expanded clones from non-depleted graft cells reportedly supplied alpha-beta T cells about two months post-transplant. There were some patients whose high TCRbeta diversity at day 60 came from surviving recipient T cells and thymic progenitors.

About this clonotype: What it recognizes is unknown.

The material sequenced was PBMCs, mostly from graft donor cells, taken 60 days after TCRalphabeta/CD19-depleted stem cell transplant. This clonotype originated in a male patient between 2 and 9 years old who had a stem cell transplant for chronic granulomatous disease, so the T cells may come from the graft donor. The chain couples TRBV12-5 to TRBJ1-1, with no clear D. CDR3 nucleotides: TGTGCTAGTGGTTCTGCTACTGAAGCTTTCTTT. Its protein is CASGSATEAFF.